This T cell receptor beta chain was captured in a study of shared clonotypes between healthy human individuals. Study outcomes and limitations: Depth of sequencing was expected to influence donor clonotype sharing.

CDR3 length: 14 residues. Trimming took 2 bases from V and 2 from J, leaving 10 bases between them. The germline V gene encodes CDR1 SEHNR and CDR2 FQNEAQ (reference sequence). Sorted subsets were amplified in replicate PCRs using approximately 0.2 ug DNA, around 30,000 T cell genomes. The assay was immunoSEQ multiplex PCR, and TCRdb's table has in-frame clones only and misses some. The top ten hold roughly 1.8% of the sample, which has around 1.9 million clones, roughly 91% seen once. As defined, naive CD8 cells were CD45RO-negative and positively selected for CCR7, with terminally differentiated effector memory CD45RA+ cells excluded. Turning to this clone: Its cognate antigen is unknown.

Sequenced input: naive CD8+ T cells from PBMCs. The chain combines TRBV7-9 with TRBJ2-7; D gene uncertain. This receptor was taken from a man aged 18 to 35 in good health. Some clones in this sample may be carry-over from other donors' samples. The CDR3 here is CASSLNSITYEQYF. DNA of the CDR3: TGTGCCAGCAGCTTAAACAGCATTACCTACGAGCAGTACTTC.